The 15 T cell receptor beta chains below were found in one sample sequenced in a study of T cells in Graves' hyperthyroidism and ophthalmopathy. TCR beta CDR3 region amplification was performed from RNA transcripts. HTBI primers were used for first-round RT-PCR of the TCR CDR3. Using its own MiXCR run on the multiplex PCR reads, TCRdb lists one record per CDR3 protein. The sample includes about 840,000 distinct CDR3 sequences, over 35% of them seen just once. Specimen: blood. The receptors come from a young man with Graves' hyperthyroidism.

This clonotype was picked up many times. V usage is TRBV19 and J usage is TRBJ1-1, with D possibly being TRBD1 (5 bases). The CDR3 is 10 residues long. Trimming left V 10 bases short and J 8 bases short, with 11 bases between. Germline V gene data show CDR1 as LNHDA and CDR2 as SQIVND (reference sequence). The CDR3, as DNA: TGTGCCACCTCGGGGCCCGAAGCTTTCTTT. Translation gives CATSGPEAFF.

In this sample, this clonotype turned up a few times. The V gene is TRBV15, the J gene TRBJ1-2; D not certain. V was cut by 2 bases and J by 8 bases, with 12 bases left in between. CDR3 length equals 13 residues. Germline CDR1 is LNHNV and CDR2 is YYDKDF (reference sequence). The CDR3 protein is CATSRTDGFGYTF. For the CDR3, the DNA is TGTGCCACCAGCAGAACGGACGGGTTCGGCTACACCTTC.

This chain joins TRBV15 and TRBJ1-1, with 9 bases fitting TRBD1. This CDR3 is built from 16 residues. Germline V gene sequence: CDR1 LNHNV, CDR2 YYDKDF (reference sequence). Germline trimming cut 3 bases from V and 3 bases from J; bases unmatched to any gene: 8. CDR3 amino acids: CATSSHPGQGDTEAFF. The DNA for the CDR3 is TGTGCCACCAGCAGCCACCCGGGACAGGGAGACACTGAAGCTTTCTTT.

This clonotype has only a few counts. This sequence joins TRBV19 and TRBJ1-5, with D unclear. The length of the CDR3 is 15 residues. V lost 6 bases and J lost 2, with 14 bases in between. Germline CDR1 reads LNHDA; CDR2 reads SQIVND (reference sequence). The CDR3: CASSLIGSGNQPQHF. For the CDR3, the DNA is TGTGCCAGTAGCCTCATCGGCTCTGGCAATCAGCCCCAGCATTTT.

This clonotype showed up just a few times. The rearrangement uses TRBV4-1 and TRBJ2-5, with unresolved D. The germline CDR1 and CDR2 sequences are MGHRA and YSYEKL. V was clipped by 0 bases and J by 5 bases, with 13 bases between them. CDR3 size: 15 residues. CDR3 sequence reads: CASSQDSRVSETQYF. The CDR3 DNA follows: TGCGCCAGCAGCCAAGATAGTAGGGTTTCGGAGACCCAGTACTTC.

This clonotype appeared a single time. This clone may be a read error of a much larger clone one base away. J is TRBJ1-1 and V is TRBV6-1; D ambiguous. The length of the CDR3 is 13 residues. Germline V gene sequence: CDR1 MNHNS, CDR2 SASEGT. CDR3 amino acids: CATSGAQDTEAFF. CDR3 nucleotides: TGTGCCACCAGTGGAGCCCAAGACACTGAAGCTTTCTTT.

The genes are TRBV5-1 and TRBJ1-6; D gene uncertain. The CDR3 spans 15 residues. V was pared by 4 bases and J by 8 bases, with 16 bases between. CDR1 SGHRS and CDR2 YFSETQ come from the germline V gene. The CDR3 DNA sequence: TGCGCCAGCAGCCCTACTCCGTCCAGAGATTCACCCCTCCACTTT. This translates into CASSPTPSRDSPLHF.

This clonotype showed up just a few times. The chain carries TRBV6-5 and TRBJ2-5; D unclear. This CDR3 is built from 13 residues. V was clipped by 5 bases and J by 2 bases, with 9 bases between them. The germline gives CDR1 MNHEY, CDR2 SVGAGI. The CDR3 sequence: CASSGNLQETQYF. CDR3 sequence (DNA): TGTGCCAGCAGTGGCAACCTTCAAGAGACCCAGTACTTC.

This clonotype has a handful of counts. This chain links TRBV4-2 with TRBJ1-1; a weak D match, TRBD1 (6 bases). Germline V CDR1 and CDR2: LGHNA, YNFKEQ. This CDR3 has 14 residues. Trimming removed 1 base from V and 7 bases from J, with 13 bases in between. The CDR3 here is CASSQVQGGGEAFF. The DNA for the CDR3 is TGTGCCAGCAGCCAAGTACAGGGTGGGGGTGAAGCTTTCTTT.

The chain carries TRBV24-1 and TRBJ1-5; no clear D gene. Per germline, CDR1 KGHDR and CDR2 SFDVKD. Between the trimmed V and J ends, which lost 11 bases and 2 bases, there was a span of 18 bases. The CDR3 covers 15 residues. The CDR3 loop is CASGPVGVGNQPQHF. The CDR3 coding sequence is TGTGCCAGCGGCCCTGTGGGCGTAGGCAATCAGCCCCAGCATTTT.

This clonotype was seen at least ten times. The chain combines TRBV19 with TRBJ1-2; no reliable D call. The CDR3 spans 13 residues. V lost 5 bases to trimming and J lost 4 bases, with 11 bases between them. Germline CDR1 LNHDA, CDR2 SQIVND (reference sequence). Written as DNA, the CDR3 is TGTGCCAGTAGTCGAACCAGGAGCTATGGCTACACCTTC. It yields the protein CASSRTRSYGYTF.

The sample holds many counts of this clonotype. V is TRBV19 and J is TRBJ2-7; 12 bases agree with TRBD2. CDR1 is LNHDA, CDR2 SQIVND, per germline (reference sequence). The CDR3 runs to 14 residues. J was trimmed by 6 bases and V by 6 bases; bases with no gene match: 6. For the CDR3, the DNA is TGTGCCAGTAGCCGACTAGCGGGAGCTGGCGAGCAGTACTTC. Its protein product is CASSRLAGAGEQYF.

This clonotype was seen only a few times. The rearrangement joins TRBV20-1 to TRBJ1-1; TRBD1 agrees at 7 bases. V shed 7 bases and J 0 bases; nucleotides not matched to a gene: 8. Germline V gives CDR1 DFQATT, CDR2 SNEGSKA (reference sequence). The CDR3 runs 14 residues. Here the CDR3 reads CSGSGQLMNTEAFF. In DNA, the CDR3 is TGCAGTGGTTCGGGACAGCTCATGAACACTGAAGCTTTCTTT.

With regard to this clonotype: This may come from a read error, since a much larger clone is one base off. It is likely a read error, because the conserved phenylalanine at the end of the CDR3 is missing. The chain couples TRBV7-9 to TRBJ1-6, with a tentative D call TRBD1 (6 bases). This CDR3 is 14 amino acids long. Germline V lookup: CDR1 SEHNR, CDR2 FQNEAQ (reference sequence). V shed 6 bases and J shed 7 bases, with 13 bases lying between them. CDR3 sequence (DNA): TGTGCCAGCAGTCCTAGGGGGAGCAATTCACCCCTCCACTCT. Translated: CASSPRGSNSPLHS.

This clonotype was seen only a few times. The CDR3 sequence: CASSSLLSTTRGGYEQYF. In DNA, the CDR3 is TGCGCCAGCAGCTCCTTACTCTCTACGACGAGGGGAGGATACGAGCAGTACTTC. V gene TRBV5-1 combines with J gene TRBJ2-7; D possibly corresponds to TRBD2 (6 bases). CDR1 and CDR2 from the germline V gene are SGHRS and YFSETQ. The V end lost 3 bases, the J end lost 4 bases, and 26 bases lay between the germline ends. The length of the CDR3 is 18 residues.